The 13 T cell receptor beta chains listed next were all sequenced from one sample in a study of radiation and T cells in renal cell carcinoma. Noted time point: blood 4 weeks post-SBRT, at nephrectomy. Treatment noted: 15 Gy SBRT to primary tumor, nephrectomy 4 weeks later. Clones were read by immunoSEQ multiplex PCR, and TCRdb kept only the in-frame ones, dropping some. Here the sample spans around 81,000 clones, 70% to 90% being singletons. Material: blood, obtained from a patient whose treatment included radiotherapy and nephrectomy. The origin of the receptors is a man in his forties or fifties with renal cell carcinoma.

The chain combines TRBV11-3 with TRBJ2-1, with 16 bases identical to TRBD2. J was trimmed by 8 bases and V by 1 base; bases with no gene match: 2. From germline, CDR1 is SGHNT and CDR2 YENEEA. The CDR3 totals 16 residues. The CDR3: CASSLVGTSGRDEQFF. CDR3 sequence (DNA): TGTGCCAGCAGCTTAGTCGGGACTAGCGGGAGGGATGAGCAGTTCTTC.

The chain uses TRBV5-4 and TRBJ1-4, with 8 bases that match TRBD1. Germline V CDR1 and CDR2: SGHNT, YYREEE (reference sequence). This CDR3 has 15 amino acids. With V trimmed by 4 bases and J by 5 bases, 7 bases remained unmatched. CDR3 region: CASSVRQGPNEKLFF. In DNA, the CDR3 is TGTGCCAGCAGCGTGCGACAGGGGCCGAATGAAAAACTGTTTTTT.

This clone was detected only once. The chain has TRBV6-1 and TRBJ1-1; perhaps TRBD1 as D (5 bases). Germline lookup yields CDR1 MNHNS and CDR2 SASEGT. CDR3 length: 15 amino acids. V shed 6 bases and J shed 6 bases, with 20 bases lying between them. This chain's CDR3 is CASRGLNLIGAEAFF. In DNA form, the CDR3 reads TGTGCCAGCAGGGGACTCAACCTGATCGGTGCTGAAGCTTTCTTT.

CDR3 in DNA: TGTGCCAGCAGCTCCAGGGGTGGTAACACCGGGGAGCTGTTTTTT. Amino acids: CASSSRGGNTGELFF. The rearrangement uses TRBV11-2 and TRBJ2-2; a possible D gene is TRBD1 (6 bases). The V gene lost 4 bases and the J gene lost 2 bases, with 11 bases spanning the gap. This CDR3 is 15 amino acids long. Germline V gives CDR1 SGHAT, CDR2 FQNNGV.

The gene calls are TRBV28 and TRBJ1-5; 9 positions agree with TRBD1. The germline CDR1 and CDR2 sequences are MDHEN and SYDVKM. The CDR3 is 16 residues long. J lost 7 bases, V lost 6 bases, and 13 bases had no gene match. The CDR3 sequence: CASSLRGQGSWQPQHF. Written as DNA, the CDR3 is TGTGCCAGCAGCCTAAGAGGACAGGGGAGTTGGCAGCCCCAGCATTTT. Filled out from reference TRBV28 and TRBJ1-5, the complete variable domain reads DVKVTQSSRYLVKRTGEKVFLECVQDMDHENMFWYRQDPGLGLRLIYFSYDVKMKEKGDIPEGYSVSREKKERFSLILESASTNQTSMYLCASSLRGQGSWQPQHFGDGTRLSIL.

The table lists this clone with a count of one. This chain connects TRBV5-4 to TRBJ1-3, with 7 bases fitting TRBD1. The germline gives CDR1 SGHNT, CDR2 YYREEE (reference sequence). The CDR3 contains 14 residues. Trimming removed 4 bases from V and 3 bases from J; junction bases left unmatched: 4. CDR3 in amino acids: CASSRGGYGNTIYF. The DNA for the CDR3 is TGTGCCAGCAGCCGAGGGGGCTATGGAAACACCATATATTTT.

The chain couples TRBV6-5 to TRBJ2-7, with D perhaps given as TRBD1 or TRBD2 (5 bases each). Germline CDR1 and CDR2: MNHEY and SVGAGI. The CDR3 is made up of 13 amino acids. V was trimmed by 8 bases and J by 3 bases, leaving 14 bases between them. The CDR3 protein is CASWDHWVYEQYF. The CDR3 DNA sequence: TGTGCCAGCTGGGACCATTGGGTCTACGAGCAGTACTTC.

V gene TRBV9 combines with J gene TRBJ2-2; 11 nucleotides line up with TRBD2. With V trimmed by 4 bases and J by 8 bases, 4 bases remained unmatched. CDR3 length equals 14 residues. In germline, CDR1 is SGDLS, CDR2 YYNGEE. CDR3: CASSKGLAVGELFF. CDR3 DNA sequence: TGTGCCAGCAGCAAGGGACTAGCGGTGGGGGAGCTGTTTTTT.

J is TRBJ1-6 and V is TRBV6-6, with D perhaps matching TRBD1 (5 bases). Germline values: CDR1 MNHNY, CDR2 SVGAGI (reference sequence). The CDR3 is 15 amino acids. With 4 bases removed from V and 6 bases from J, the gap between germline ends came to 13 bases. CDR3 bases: TGTGCCAGCAGTTCCGGGGGACCGTTTAATTCACCCCTCCACTTT. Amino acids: CASSSGGPFNSPLHF.

The CDR3 region has the DNA TGCGCCAGCAGCCAAGTTTGGCGGGCGAACACTGAAGCTTTCTTT. It codes for CASSQVWRANTEAFF. This chain joins TRBV4-3 and TRBJ1-1; D uncertain. V dropped 1 base and J dropped 1 base, with 10 bases sitting between them. Germline V gene sequence: CDR1 LGHNA, CDR2 YSLEER. The CDR3 extends over 15 amino acids.

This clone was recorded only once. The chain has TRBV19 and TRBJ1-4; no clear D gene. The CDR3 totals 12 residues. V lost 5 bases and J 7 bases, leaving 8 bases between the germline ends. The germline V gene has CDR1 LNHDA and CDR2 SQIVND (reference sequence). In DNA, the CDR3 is TGTGCCAGTAGTCCAGGAAGTGAAAAACTGTTTTTT. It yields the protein CASSPGSEKLFF.

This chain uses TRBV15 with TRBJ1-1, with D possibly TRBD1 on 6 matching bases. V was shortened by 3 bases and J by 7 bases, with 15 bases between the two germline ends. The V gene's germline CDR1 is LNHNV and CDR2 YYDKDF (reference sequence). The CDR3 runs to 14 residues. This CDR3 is CATSRRTDRYEAFF. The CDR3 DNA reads TGTGCCACCAGCAGGAGGACAGATCGGTATGAAGCTTTCTTT.

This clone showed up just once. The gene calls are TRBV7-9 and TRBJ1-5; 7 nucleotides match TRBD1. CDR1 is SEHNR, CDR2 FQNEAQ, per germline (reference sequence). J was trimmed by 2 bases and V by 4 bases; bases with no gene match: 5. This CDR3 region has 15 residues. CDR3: CASSSGGTGNQPQHF. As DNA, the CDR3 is TGTGCCAGCAGCTCAGGGGGAACCGGCAATCAGCCCCAGCATTTT.